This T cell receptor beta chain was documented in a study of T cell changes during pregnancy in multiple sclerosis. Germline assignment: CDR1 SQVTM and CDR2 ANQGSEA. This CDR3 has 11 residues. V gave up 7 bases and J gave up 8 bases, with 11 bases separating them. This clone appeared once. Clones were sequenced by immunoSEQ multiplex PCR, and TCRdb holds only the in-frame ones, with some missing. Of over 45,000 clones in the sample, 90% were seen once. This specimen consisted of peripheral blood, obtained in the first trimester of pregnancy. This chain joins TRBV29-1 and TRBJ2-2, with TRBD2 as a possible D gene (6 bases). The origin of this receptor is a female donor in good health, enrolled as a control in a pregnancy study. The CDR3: CSAGDMGELFF. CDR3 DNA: TGCAGCGCGGGGGATATGGGGGAGCTGTTTTTT.